Below, 29 T cell receptor beta chains from the same sample are listed, as sequenced in a study of blood T cell repertoires in COVID-19. Sequencing used immunoSEQ multiplex PCR; TCRdb keeps in-frame clones, though not all of them. The sample lists fewer than 250,000 clones, 85% to 90% occurring once. The sequencing sample was made of peripheral blood. All receptors derive from a man between 50 and 59 years old with COVID-19, enrolled during active disease.

The chain has TRBV6-5 and TRBJ2-1, with 10 bases aligning to TRBD2. The CDR3 extends over 15 amino acids. J was trimmed by 8 bases and V by 5 bases; bases with no gene match: 9. Germline V lookup: CDR1 MNHEY, CDR2 SVGAGI. As DNA, the CDR3 is TGTGCCAGCAGTCGGCCGGGACTAGCGTGGGATGAGCAGTTCTTC. It encodes CASSRPGLAWDEQFF.

This sequence joins TRBV6-1 and TRBJ1-4; the match to TRBD1 covers 9 bases. Germline V gene sequence: CDR1 MNHNS, CDR2 SASEGT. Losses at the gene ends were 3 bases for V and 8 bases for J; bases not matched to a gene: 7. This CDR3 is 15 amino acids long. The CDR3 protein is CASSEWTGAREKLFF. The CDR3 DNA reads TGTGCCAGCAGTGAGTGGACAGGGGCGAGGGAAAAACTGTTTTTT.

The V and J genes are TRBV5-4 and TRBJ2-2; D might be TRBD2 (5 bases). Germline values: CDR1 SGHNT, CDR2 YYREEE (reference sequence). V dropped 5 bases and J dropped 0 bases, with 8 bases sitting between them. The CDR3 spans 14 residues. CDR3 amino acids: CASRDSANTGELFF. CDR3 in DNA: TGTGCCAGCAGGGACTCAGCGAACACCGGGGAGCTGTTTTTT.

V and J are TRBV7-2 and TRBJ2-1, with TRBD2 identical over 8 bases. CDR1 is SGHTA and CDR2 is FQGNSA in the germline V gene. V was pared by 1 base and J by 7 bases, with 6 bases of the junction left unmatched. This CDR3 has 15 residues. The CDR3 bases are TGTGCCAGCAGCTTAGTTGTTAGCGGGGCAAATGAGCAGTTCTTC. Encoded protein: CASSLVVSGANEQFF.

The chain joins TRBV5-1 to TRBJ2-7; a weak D match, TRBD1 (5 bases). The V end was cut by 0 bases, the J end by 4 bases, with 11 bases between. The CDR3 consists of 14 residues. The germline V gene encodes CDR1 SGHRS and CDR2 YFSETQ. The DNA of the CDR3 is TGCGCCAGCAGCTTGGCAGGTCAGGGTTACGAGCAGTACTTC. It encodes CASSLAGQGYEQYF.

This clone has just one count. The chain couples TRBV6-4 to TRBJ2-1; a weak D match, TRBD2 (5 bases). Germline-derived CDR1 and CDR2 are MRHNA and SNTAGT. The CDR3 runs to 14 residues. V gave up 4 bases and J gave up 2 bases, with 9 bases separating them. The CDR3 reads CASSVEGTYNEQFF. The CDR3, as DNA: TGTGCCAGCAGTGTTGAGGGAACCTACAATGAGCAGTTCTTC.

This chain joins TRBV7-8 and TRBJ2-7; 8 bases agree with TRBD1. Germline V CDR1 and CDR2: SGHVS, FQNEAQ. V lost 5 bases, J lost 6 bases, and 6 bases stayed unmatched. The CDR3 loop spans 13 amino acids. CDR3: CASSQDRVSEQYF. The CDR3 DNA is TGTGCCAGCAGCCAGGACAGGGTCTCCGAGCAGTACTTC.

This sequence joins TRBV5-1 and TRBJ1-1; 7 bases match TRBD1. V trimming: 0 bases; J trimming: 3 bases; junction bases outside the gene matches: 5. Per the germline V gene, CDR1 is SGHRS and CDR2 is YFSETQ. This CDR3 is 15 amino acids long. The CDR3 DNA reads as TGCGCCAGCAGCTTGGGACAGGGAAGGGACACTGAAGCTTTCTTT. Protein: CASSLGQGRDTEAFF.

The chain recombines TRBV4-3 with TRBJ2-1, with TRBD1 identical over 8 bases. The ends lost 0 bases at V and 6 bases at J; junction bases unmatched: 4. Germline lookup yields CDR1 LGHNA and CDR2 YSLEER. This CDR3 contains 15 residues. For the CDR3, the DNA is TGCGCCAGCAGCCAAGATTACAGGGGGATCAATGAGCAGTTCTTC. This encodes CASSQDYRGINEQFF.

The chain joins TRBV5-6 to TRBJ1-4; TRBD1 might be the D (6 bases). The CDR3 spans 15 residues. V gave up 4 bases and J gave up 5 bases, with 15 bases separating them. The germline gives CDR1 SGHDT, CDR2 YYEEEE. CDR3 sequence (DNA): TGTGCCAGCAGCCGACCGACAGGCCCGAATGAAAAACTGTTTTTT. Translated: CASSRPTGPNEKLFF.

The chain is built from TRBV20-1 and TRBJ2-1, with TRBD2 matching 7 bases. V lost 3 bases, J lost 6 bases, and 2 bases stayed unmatched. The V gene's germline CDR1 is DFQATT and CDR2 SNEGSKA (reference sequence). The CDR3 has 12 residues. CDR3 sequence (DNA): TGCAGTGCTAGTCGCGGGGGCAATGAGCAGTTCTTC. It yields the protein CSASRGGNEQFF.

The V call is TRBV10-2, the J call TRBJ1-1; TRBD1 aligns across 7 bases. This CDR3 contains 14 residues. The V gene's germline CDR1 is WSHSY and CDR2 SAAADI. V lost 6 bases and J lost 4; bases outside the gene matches: 8. DNA for the CDR3: TGCGCCAGCAGCCGACAGGGCACCCCCACTGAAGCTTTCTTT. It is translated as CASSRQGTPTEAFF.

The V call is TRBV29-1, the J call TRBJ1-1; D possibly corresponds to TRBD1 (6 bases). CDR1 and CDR2 from the germline V gene are SQVTM and ANQGSEA. The CDR3 totals 11 residues. V was cut by 3 bases and J by 10 bases, with 12 bases left in between. This CDR3 reads CSVERGGSAFF. The CDR3 DNA reads as TGCAGCGTTGAGAGGGGGGGCTCAGCTTTCTTT.

The chain joins TRBV9 to TRBJ1-5; tentatively, D is TRBD1 (5 bases). V lost 0 bases to trimming and J lost 1 base, with 8 bases between them. Per the germline V gene, CDR1 is SGDLS and CDR2 is YYNGEE. CDR3 length: 15 residues. CDR3 sequence: CASSVAGHSNQPQHF. The CDR3 nucleotides read TGTGCCAGCAGCGTAGCAGGACACAGCAATCAGCCCCAGCATTTT. Full variable domain (outside the CDR3, taken from reference TRBV9 and TRBJ1-5): DSGVTQTPKHLITATGQRVTLRCSPRSGDLSVYWYQQSLDQGLQFLIQYYNGEERAKGNILERFSAQQFPDLHSELNLSSLELGDSALYFCASSVAGHSNQPQHFGDGTRLSIL.

The V and J genes are TRBV28 and TRBJ1-5; D perhaps matches TRBD1 (6 bases). The V and J ends lost 2 bases and 4 bases respectively, with 12 bases between them. Germline CDR1 is MDHEN and CDR2 is SYDVKM. The CDR3 spans 15 residues. In DNA form, the CDR3 reads TGTGCCAGCAGTTTACCAGGGGAGGGAAATCAGCCCCAGCATTTT. As protein: CASSLPGEGNQPQHF. Based on the CDR3 plus reference TRBV28 and TRBJ1-5, the full variable domain is DVKVTQSSRYLVKRTGEKVFLECVQDMDHENMFWYRQDPGLGLRLIYFSYDVKMKEKGDIPEGYSVSREKKERFSLILESASTNQTSMYLCASSLPGEGNQPQHFGDGTRLSIL.

The chain links TRBV30 to TRBJ1-3; tentative D call: TRBD1 (6 bases). V lost 0 bases, J lost 4 bases, and 16 bases lay in between. The CDR3 totals 16 residues. Germline V lookup: CDR1 GTSNPN, CDR2 SVGIG (reference sequence). The CDR3 coding sequence is TGTGCCTGGAGTGTACGGGGCAGGGGCCCAGGAAACACCATATATTTT. This encodes CAWSVRGRGPGNTIYF. Full variable domain (missing parts from reference TRBV30 and TRBJ1-3): SQTIHQWPATLVQPVGSPLSLECTVEGTSNPNLYWYRQAAGRGLQLLFYSVGIGQISSEVPQNLSASRPQDRQFILSSKKLLLSDSGFYLCAWSVRGRGPGNTIYFGEGSWLTVV.

The V and J genes are TRBV6-6 and TRBJ2-3; tentative D call: TRBD2 (5 bases). Looked up from germline, CDR1 is MNHNY and CDR2 is SVGAGI (reference sequence). The ends were cut back, 6 bases at V and 3 bases at J, with 13 bases in the middle. The CDR3 is 14 residues long. The CDR3 nucleotides are TGTGCCAGCAGACGCGAGGGCGGGACAGATACGCAGTATTTT. This sequence encodes CASRREGGTDTQYF.

The chain joins TRBV2 to TRBJ2-7; 8 positions match TRBD1. Germline V lookup: CDR1 SNHLY, CDR2 FYNNEI. Unmatched junction bases numbered 8, after V lost 10 bases and J lost 3 bases. CDR3 length: 13 residues. CDR3 region: CAIAPGQDYEQYF. In DNA form, the CDR3 reads TGTGCCATTGCACCGGGACAGGACTACGAGCAGTACTTC. The variable domain in full, completed from reference TRBV2 and TRBJ2-7, reads EPEVTQTPSHQVTQMGQEVILRCVPISNHLYFYWYRQILGQKVEFLVSFYNNEISEKSEIFDDQFSVERPDGSNFTLKIRSTKLEDSAMYFCAIAPGQDYEQYFGPGTRLTVT.

The rearrangement uses TRBV4-1 and TRBJ1-6, with D perhaps TRBD1 (5 bases). From germline, CDR1 is MGHRA and CDR2 YSYEKL. Between the trimmed V and J ends, which lost 0 bases and 4 bases, there was a span of 10 bases. The CDR3 consists of 16 residues. The DNA for the CDR3 is TGCGCCAGCAGCCAAGATGTGGGGCAGTATAATTCACCCCTCCACTTT. The encoded protein is CASSQDVGQYNSPLHF.

CDR3 loop: CATSRETGNGYTF. CDR3 in DNA: TGTGCCACCAGCAGAGAGACAGGGAACGGCTACACCTTC. The rearrangement uses TRBV15 and TRBJ1-2, with TRBD1 matching 7 bases. Germline assignment: CDR1 LNHNV and CDR2 YYDKDF (reference sequence). V trimming: 0 bases; J trimming: 8 bases; junction bases outside the gene matches: 3. The CDR3 runs 13 residues.

The gene calls are TRBV27 and TRBJ1-5; D not certain. This CDR3 has 14 residues. Per germline, CDR1 MNHEY and CDR2 SMNVEV (reference sequence). Trimming removed 5 bases at V and 16 bases at J, with 24 bases between. CDR3 region: CASSPAAGSTSEHF. DNA of the CDR3: TGTGCCAGCAGTCCAGCTGCCGGGTCCACCTCCGAACATTTT.

The table lists this clone with many counts. The J gene is TRBJ1-2, the V gene TRBV5-4; D remains unclear. Germline V gene lookup returns CDR1 SGHNT and CDR2 YYREEE (reference sequence). The CDR3 is made up of 13 amino acids. V was clipped by 4 bases and J by 8 bases, with 15 bases between them. The CDR3 spells CASSTAGSRGYTF. CDR3 sequence (DNA): TGTGCCAGCAGCACCGCGGGGAGTCGGGGCTACACCTTC.

The chain has TRBV7-6 and TRBJ2-2, with 8 positions matching TRBD2. The CDR3 has 16 residues. V shed 5 bases and J 2 bases; nucleotides not matched to a gene: 7. Germline V CDR1 and CDR2: SGHVS, FNYEAQ. The CDR3 DNA follows: TGTGCCAGCAGCGTCAGACTAGCGCTCAACACCGGGGAGCTGTTTTTT. Its translation is CASSVRLALNTGELFF.

This rearrangement joins TRBV9 to TRBJ2-3; TRBD2 matches at 11 bases. The CDR3 has 17 amino acids. Germline CDR1 is SGDLS and CDR2 is YYNGEE. The V gene end was trimmed by 0 bases and the J gene end by 1 base; junction bases not matched to a gene: 4. CDR3 DNA sequence: TGTGCCAGCAGCGTAGGTACTAGCGGGGGACGCACAGATACGCAGTATTTT. Its translation: CASSVGTSGGRTDTQYF.

This rearrangement joins TRBV2 to TRBJ2-2, with 7 bases matching TRBD1. This CDR3 comprises 17 residues. V shed 3 bases and J 3 bases; nucleotides not matched to a gene: 10. Germline V lookup: CDR1 SNHLY, CDR2 FYNNEI. The CDR3 DNA sequence: TGTGCCAGCAGTGAGGAGAGACAGGGACCATACACCGGGGAGCTGTTTTTT. Residues: CASSEERQGPYTGELFF.

The chain links TRBV6-5 to TRBJ1-6; TRBD1 aligns across 9 bases. The CDR3 covers 14 residues. CDR1 and CDR2 from the germline V gene are MNHEY and SVGAGI. J gave up 10 bases and V 5 bases, and 6 bases lay outside the gene matches. The CDR3: CASSPTTGGSPLHF. CDR3 coding DNA: TGTGCCAGCAGTCCCACGACAGGGGGATCACCCCTCCACTTT.

This clone came up a few times. V gene TRBV11-3 combines with J gene TRBJ2-1, with D possibly matching TRBD1 (5 bases). This CDR3 spans 16 amino acids. Germline V CDR1 and CDR2: SGHNT, YENEEA. Trimming shortened V by 1 base and J by 0 bases, and 10 bases separated the two germline ends. The CDR3 DNA sequence: TGTGCCAGCAGCTTAGTAAGGGGTAGCTCCTACAATGAGCAGTTCTTC. Protein sequence: CASSLVRGSSYNEQFF. Together with reference TRBV11-3 and TRBJ2-1, the CDR3 gives the full variable domain: EAGVVQSPRYKIIEKKQPVAFWCNPISGHNTLYWYLQNLGQGPELLIRYENEEAVDDSQLPKDRFSAERLKGVDSTLKIQPAELGDSAVYLCASSLVRGSSYNEQFFGPGTRLTVL.

The chain has TRBV7-3 and TRBJ2-1; 9 bases are a match to TRBD1. The trim removed 5 bases at V and 8 bases at J, leaving 1 base unmatched. This CDR3 is 12 amino acids long. CDR1 is SGHTA and CDR2 is FQGTGA in the germline V gene. The CDR3 spells CASSRTGDEQFF. The DNA for the CDR3 is TGTGCCAGCAGCCGGACAGGGGATGAGCAGTTCTTC.

The CDR3 loop is CASSSEDRRRPQHF. The CDR3 bases are TGTGCCAGCAGTTCCGAGGACAGGCGGAGGCCCCAGCATTTT. V usage is TRBV28 and J usage is TRBJ1-5; TRBD1 aligns across 7 bases. This CDR3 has 14 residues. Trimming at V came to 4 bases and at J to 9 bases, leaving 9 bases not matched to a gene. Germline V lookup: CDR1 MDHEN, CDR2 SYDVKM.